This T cell receptor beta chain was profiled in a study of T cell changes during pregnancy in multiple sclerosis (dated 2019 in TCRdb). Notes on the research overall: In women with multiple sclerosis, the researchers looked at how the T cell repertoire shifted as pregnancy progressed.

The library was obtained by the immunoSEQ multiplex PCR assay. This immuneACCESS table, as held by TCRdb, lists in-frame sequences with V and J called but not all clones. Of the missing ones, under half trace to an unresolved V gene in checked studies; the others have no known cause. The sample table shows 60,000 or so clones, and roughly 87% are seen once. The top ten clones comprise around 2.5% of the sample. Regarding this clone: This clone's antigen is unknown. No much larger clone is present one base from it, and per-base qualities are unavailable.

The source of this sequence is a female donor with multiple sclerosis, enrolled in a pregnancy study. Sequencing used peripheral blood, obtained in the first trimester of pregnancy.

The CDR3 region reads CASSKSLPGQGKTEAFF. The sequenced DNA: TGTGCCAGCAGCAAATCACTCCCGGGACAGGGGAAGACTGAAGCTTTCTTT. This chain joins TRBV25-1 to TRBJ1-1, with 10 bases matching TRBD1. V trim: 6 bases; J trim: 5 bases; unmatched bases: 15. CDR1 MGHDK and CDR2 SYGVNS are derived from the germline V gene. From the cysteine through the phenylalanine, the CDR3 covers 17 amino acids. The kept DNA is CDR3 alone, 51 bases in frame from the first base.